A single TCR beta chain is shown here with its context. The source of the sample is a study of blood T cell repertoires in COVID-19. As for the study in general: Samples of COVID-19 (acute and convalescent) were obtained from the United States, Italy and Spain. T cells, B-cell-depleted T cells, or PBMCs supplied cDNA or gDNA.

In the original analysis: Amplifying reference gene primers gave estimates of nucleated cell counts. Data came from immunoSEQ multiplex PCR; TCRdb stores just in-frame clones and leaves some out. V and J calls and clone size follow that table, whereas D and trimming were derived from the DNA. The sample gives more than 150,000 clones, nearly 85% of which show up once; about 4.9% is in the top ten. V was shortened by 3 bases and J by 11 bases, with 17 bases between the two germline ends. The CDR3 runs to 13 residues. Germline V gene data show CDR1 as SGHNT and CDR2 as YYREEE (reference sequence). The chain uses TRBV5-4 and TRBJ1-1; tentatively, D is TRBD1 (6 bases). The clonotype was recovered from a woman in her 30s with acute or convalescent COVID-19. Sample: peripheral blood. The DNA for the CDR3 is TGTGCCAGCAGCTCGGACAGTCCGGGCGGTGCTTTCTTT. Its protein is CASSSDSPGGAFF.